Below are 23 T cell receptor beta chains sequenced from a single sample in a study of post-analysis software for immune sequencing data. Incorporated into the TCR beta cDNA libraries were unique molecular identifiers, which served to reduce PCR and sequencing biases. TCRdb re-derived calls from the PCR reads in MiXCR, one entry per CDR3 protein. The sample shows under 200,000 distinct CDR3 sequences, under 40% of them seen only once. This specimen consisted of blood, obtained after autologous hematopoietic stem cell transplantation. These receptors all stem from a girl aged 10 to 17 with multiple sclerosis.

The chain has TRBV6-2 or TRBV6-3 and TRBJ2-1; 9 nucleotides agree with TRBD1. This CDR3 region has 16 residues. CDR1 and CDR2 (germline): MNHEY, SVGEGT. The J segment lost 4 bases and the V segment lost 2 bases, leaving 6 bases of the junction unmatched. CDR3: CASSYAGQGLYNEQFF. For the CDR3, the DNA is TGTGCCAGCAGTTACGCCGGACAGGGGCTTTACAATGAGCAGTTCTTC.

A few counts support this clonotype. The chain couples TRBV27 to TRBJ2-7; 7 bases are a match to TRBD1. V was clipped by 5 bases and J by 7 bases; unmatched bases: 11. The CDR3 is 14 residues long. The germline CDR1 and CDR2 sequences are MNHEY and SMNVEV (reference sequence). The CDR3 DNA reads TGTGCCAGCAGTCCCACGGACAGGCCCTGGGAGCAGTACTTC. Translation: CASSPTDRPWEQYF.

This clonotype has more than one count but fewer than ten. The DNA for the CDR3 is TGTGCCACCAGTGACCGTACTAGCGGCCAAGAGACCCAGTACTTC. It is translated as CATSDRTSGQETQYF. This sequence joins TRBV24-1 and TRBJ2-5; 8 bases fit TRBD2. CDR1 is KGHDR, CDR2 SFDVKD, per germline. This CDR3 spans 15 amino acids. J gave up 1 base and V 4 bases, and 4 bases lay outside the gene matches.

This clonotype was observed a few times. In nucleotides, the CDR3 is TGCAGCGCCCTCGCTAGCTACGAGCAGTACTTC. It specifies CSALASYEQYF. J is TRBJ2-7 and V is TRBV29-1, with D unclear. This CDR3 comprises 11 residues. In germline, CDR1 is SQVTM, CDR2 ANQGSEA. Trimming left V 7 bases short and J 3 bases short, with 10 bases between.

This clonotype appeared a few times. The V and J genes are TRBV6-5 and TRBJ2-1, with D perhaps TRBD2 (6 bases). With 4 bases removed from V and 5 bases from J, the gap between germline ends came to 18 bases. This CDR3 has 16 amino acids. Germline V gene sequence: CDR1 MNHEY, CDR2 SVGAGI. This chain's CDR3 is CASSSRQVAAHNEQFF. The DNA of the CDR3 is TGTGCCAGCAGTTCCCGGCAGGTAGCGGCCCACAATGAGCAGTTCTTC.

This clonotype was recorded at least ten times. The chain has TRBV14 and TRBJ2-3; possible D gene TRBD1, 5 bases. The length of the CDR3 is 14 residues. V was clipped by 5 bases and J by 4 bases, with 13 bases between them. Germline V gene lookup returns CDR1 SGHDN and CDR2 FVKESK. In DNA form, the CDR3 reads TGTGCCAGCAGCTCTGACAGAGGCTCAGATACGCAGTATTTT. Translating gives CASSSDRGSDTQYF.

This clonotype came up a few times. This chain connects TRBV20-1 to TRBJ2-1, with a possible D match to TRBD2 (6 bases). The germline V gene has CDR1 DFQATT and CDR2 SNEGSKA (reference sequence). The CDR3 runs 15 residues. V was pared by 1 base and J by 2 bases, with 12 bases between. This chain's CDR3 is CSARAGGLTYNEQFF. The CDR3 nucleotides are TGCAGTGCTAGAGCCGGGGGATTGACCTACAATGAGCAGTTCTTC.

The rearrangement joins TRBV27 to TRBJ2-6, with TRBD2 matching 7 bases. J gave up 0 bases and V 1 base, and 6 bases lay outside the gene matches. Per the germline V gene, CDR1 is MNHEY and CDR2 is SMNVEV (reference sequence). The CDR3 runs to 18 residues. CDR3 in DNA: TGTGCCAGCAGTTTATTGGGGGGGTCGCCCTCTGGGGCCAACGTCCTGACTTTC. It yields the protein CASSLLGGSPSGANVLTF.

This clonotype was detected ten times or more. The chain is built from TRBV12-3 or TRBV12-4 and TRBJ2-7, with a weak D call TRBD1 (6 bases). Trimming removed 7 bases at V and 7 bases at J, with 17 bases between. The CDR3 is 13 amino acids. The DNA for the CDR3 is TGTGCCAGCAAAACCAGACAGGACGGGGAGCAGTACTTC. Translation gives CASKTRQDGEQYF.

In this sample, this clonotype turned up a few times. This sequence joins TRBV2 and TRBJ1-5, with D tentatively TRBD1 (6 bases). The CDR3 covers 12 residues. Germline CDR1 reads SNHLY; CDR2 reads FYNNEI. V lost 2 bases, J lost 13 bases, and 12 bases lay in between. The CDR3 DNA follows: TGTGCCAGCAGTGAACCGACAGGCGATCAGCATTTT. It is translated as CASSEPTGDQHF.

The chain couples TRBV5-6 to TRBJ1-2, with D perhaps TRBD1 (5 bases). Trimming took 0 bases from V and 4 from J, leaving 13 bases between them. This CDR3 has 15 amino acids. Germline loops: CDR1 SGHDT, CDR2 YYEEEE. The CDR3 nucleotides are TGTGCCAGCAGCTTGGACAGGCGATTCTCCTATGGCTACACCTTC. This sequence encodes CASSLDRRFSYGYTF.

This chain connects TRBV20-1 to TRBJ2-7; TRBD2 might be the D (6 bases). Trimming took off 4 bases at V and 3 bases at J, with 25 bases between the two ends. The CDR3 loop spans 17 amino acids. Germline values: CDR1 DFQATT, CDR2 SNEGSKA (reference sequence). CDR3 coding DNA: TGCAGTGCTATAGCCTTAGGAGGGGCGCGCCCATTCTACGAGCAGTACTTC. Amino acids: CSAIALGGARPFYEQYF.

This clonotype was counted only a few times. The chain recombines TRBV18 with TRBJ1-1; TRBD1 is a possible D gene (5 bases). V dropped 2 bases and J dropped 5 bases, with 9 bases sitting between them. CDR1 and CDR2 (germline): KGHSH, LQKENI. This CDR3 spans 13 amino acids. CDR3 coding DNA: TGTGCCAGCTCACCAGGGGCAGAAACTGAAGCTTTCTTT. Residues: CASSPGAETEAFF.

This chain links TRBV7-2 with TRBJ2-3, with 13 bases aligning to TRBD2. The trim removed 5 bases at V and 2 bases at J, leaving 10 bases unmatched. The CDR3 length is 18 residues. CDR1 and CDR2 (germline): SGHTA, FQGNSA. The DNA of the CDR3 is TGTGCCAGCAGCCCCGGGACTAGCGGGGTGCTTTACACAGATACGCAGTATTTT. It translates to CASSPGTSGVLYTDTQYF.

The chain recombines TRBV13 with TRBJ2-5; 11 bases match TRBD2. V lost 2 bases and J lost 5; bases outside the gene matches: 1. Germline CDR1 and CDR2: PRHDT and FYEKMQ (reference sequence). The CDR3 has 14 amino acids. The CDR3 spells CASSLWTSGETQYF. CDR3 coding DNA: TGTGCCAGCAGCTTATGGACTAGCGGGGAGACCCAGTACTTC.

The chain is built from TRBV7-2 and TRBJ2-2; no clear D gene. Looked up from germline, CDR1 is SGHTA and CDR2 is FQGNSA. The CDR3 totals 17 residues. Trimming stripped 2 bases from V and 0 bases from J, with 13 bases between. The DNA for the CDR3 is TGTGCCAGCAGCTTAAGATCCGGAGTCCCGAACACCGGGGAGCTGTTTTTT. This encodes CASSLRSGVPNTGELFF.

CDR3 in amino acids: CASSLGSLAGQTQYF. CDR3 nucleotides: TGTGCCAGCAGTTTAGGGAGCCTAGCAGGGCAGACCCAGTACTTC. The chain is built from TRBV12-3 or TRBV12-4 and TRBJ2-5, with D possibly being TRBD1 or TRBD2 (5 bases each). CDR3 length equals 15 residues. Trimming removed 1 base at V and 6 bases at J, with 15 bases between.

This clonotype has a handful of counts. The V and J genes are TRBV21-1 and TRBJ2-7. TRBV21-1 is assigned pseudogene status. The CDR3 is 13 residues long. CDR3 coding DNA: TGTGCCAGCAGCAAAGCCGAAACCTACGAGCAGTACTTC. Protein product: CASSKAETYEQYF.

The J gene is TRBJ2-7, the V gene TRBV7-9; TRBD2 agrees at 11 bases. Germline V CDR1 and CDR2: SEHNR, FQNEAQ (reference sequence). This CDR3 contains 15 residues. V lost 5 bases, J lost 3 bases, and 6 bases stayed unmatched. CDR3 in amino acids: CASSQTSGANYEQYF. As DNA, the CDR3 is TGTGCCAGCAGCCAGACTAGCGGGGCCAACTACGAGCAGTACTTC.

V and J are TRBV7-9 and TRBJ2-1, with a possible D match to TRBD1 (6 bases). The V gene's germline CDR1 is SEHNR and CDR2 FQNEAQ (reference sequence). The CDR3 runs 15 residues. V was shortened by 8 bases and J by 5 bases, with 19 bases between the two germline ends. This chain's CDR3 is CASAPGHYSDNEQFF. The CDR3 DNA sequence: TGTGCCAGCGCCCCGGGACACTACAGCGACAATGAGCAGTTCTTC. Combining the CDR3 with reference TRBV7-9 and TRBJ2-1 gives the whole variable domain DTGVSQNPRHKITKRGQNVTFRCDPISEHNRLYWYRQTLGQGPEFLTYFQNEAQLEKSRLLSDRFSAERPKGSFSTLEIQRTEQGDSAMYLCASAPGHYSDNEQFFGPGTRLTVL.

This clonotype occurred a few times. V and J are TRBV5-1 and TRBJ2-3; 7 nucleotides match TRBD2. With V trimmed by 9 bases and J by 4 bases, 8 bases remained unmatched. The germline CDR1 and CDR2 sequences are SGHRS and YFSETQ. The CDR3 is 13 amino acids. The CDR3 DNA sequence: TGCGCCACCTTAACGGGAGGCCCAGATACGCAGTATTTT. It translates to CATLTGGPDTQYF.

The CDR3 region has the DNA TGTGCCAGCAGGTACCCGGAGGACAATCAGCCCCAGCATTTT. Residues: CASRYPEDNQPQHF. The chain joins TRBV28 to TRBJ1-5; D gene unclear. Trimming removed 6 bases from V and 3 bases from J, with 12 bases in between. This CDR3 contains 14 residues. Per germline, CDR1 MDHEN and CDR2 SYDVKM.

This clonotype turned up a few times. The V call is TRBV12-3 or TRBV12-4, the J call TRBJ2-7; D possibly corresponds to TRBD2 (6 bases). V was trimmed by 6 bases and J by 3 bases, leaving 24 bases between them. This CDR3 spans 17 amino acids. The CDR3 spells CASSLGGRYPLDYEQYF. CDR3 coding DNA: TGTGCCAGCAGCCTTGGGGGGAGGTATCCTCTTGACTACGAGCAGTACTTC.